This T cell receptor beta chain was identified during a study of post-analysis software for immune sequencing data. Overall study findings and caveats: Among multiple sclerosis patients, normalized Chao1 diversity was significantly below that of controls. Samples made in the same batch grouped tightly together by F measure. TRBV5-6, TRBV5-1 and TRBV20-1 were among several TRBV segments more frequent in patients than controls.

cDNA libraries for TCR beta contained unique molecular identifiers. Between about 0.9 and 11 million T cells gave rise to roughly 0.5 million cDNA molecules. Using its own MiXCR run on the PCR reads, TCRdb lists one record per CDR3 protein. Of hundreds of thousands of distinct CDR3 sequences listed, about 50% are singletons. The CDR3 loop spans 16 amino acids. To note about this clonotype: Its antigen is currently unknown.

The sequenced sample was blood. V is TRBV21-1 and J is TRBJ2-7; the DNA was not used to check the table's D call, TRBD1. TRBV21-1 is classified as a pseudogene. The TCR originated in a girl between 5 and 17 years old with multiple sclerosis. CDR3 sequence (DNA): TGTGCCAGCAGCAAAGGAACAGGGAGCTTCTCCTACGAGCAGTACTTC. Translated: CASSKGTGSFSYEQYF.